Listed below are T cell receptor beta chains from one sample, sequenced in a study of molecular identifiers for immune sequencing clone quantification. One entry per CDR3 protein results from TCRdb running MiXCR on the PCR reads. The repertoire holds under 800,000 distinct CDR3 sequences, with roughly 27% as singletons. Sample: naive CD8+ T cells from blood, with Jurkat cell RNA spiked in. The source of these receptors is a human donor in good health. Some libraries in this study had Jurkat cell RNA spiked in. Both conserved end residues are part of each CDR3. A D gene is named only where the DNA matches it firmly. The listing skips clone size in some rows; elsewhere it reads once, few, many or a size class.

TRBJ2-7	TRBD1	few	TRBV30	TGTGCCTGGAGTAGGGACAGATCCGCCTACGAGCAGTACTTC	CAWSRDRSAYEQYF
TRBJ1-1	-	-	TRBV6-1	TGTGCCAGCAGACGTCAGGGCCTGGAAGCTTTCTTT	CASRRQGLEAFF
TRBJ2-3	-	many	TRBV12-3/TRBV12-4	TGTGCCAGCAGCTCTTGGACAAGCACAGATACGCAGTATTTT	CASSSWTSTDTQYF
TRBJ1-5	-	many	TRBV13	TGTGCCAGCAGCTTGAACCTCAATCAGCCCCAGCATTTT	CASSLNLNQPQHF
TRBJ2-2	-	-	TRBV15	TGTGCCACCAGTAGAGTGGATACCGGGGAGCTGTTTTTT	CATSRVDTGELFF
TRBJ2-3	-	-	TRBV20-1	TGCAGTGCTAGAGAGAATGTGTGGGGGCCTGATACGCAGTATTTT	CSARENVWGPDTQYF
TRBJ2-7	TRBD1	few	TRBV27	TGTGCCAGCAGTTTTGGTCACAGGGGCTACGAGCAGTACTTC	CASSFGHRGYEQYF
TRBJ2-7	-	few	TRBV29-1	TGCAGCGGGGGGGACACCTACGAGCAGTACTTC	CSGGDTYEQYF
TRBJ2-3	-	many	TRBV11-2	TGTGCCAGCAGCGTCCCAGTGGGGGGCACAGATACGCAGTATTTT	CASSVPVGGTDTQYF
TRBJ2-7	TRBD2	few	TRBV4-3	TGCGCCAGCAGCCAAGCCGCTAGCGGGAGTCGCTACGAGCAGTACTTC	CASSQAASGSRYEQYF
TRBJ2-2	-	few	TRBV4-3	TGCGCCAGCAGCCAAGAGATGGGGGCGACCGGGGAGCTGTTTTTT	CASSQEMGATGELFF
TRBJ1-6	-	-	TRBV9	TGTGCCAGCAGCTCGTCGTACGGTAACTATAATTCACCCCTCCACTTT	CASSSSYGNYNSPLHF
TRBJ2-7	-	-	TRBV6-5	TGTGCCAGCAGTTACACCAGAGCCTACGAGCGGTACTTC	CASSYTRAYERYF
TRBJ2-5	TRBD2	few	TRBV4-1	TGCGCCAGCAGCCACCGGCTAGCGGGGACCCAAGAGACCCAGTACTTC	CASSHRLAGTQETQYF
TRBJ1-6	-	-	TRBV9	TGTGCCAGCAGCCCTACATACTTAAATTCACCCCTCCACTTT	CASSPTYLNSPLHF
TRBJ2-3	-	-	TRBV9	TGTGCCAGCAGCGGAACGACAGGCCACGGCACAGATACGCAGTATTTT	CASSGTTGHGTDTQYF
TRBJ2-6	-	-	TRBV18	TGTGCCAGCTCACCCTACCGACCCGGGGGTGGGGCCAACGTCCTGACTTTC	CASSPYRPGGGANVLTF
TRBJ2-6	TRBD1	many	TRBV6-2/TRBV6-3	TGTGCCAGCAGCTTACCACGCTCCGGGACAGGGTTAGGGGCCAACGTCCTGACTTTC	CASSLPRSGTGLGANVLTF
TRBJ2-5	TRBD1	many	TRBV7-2	TGTGCCAGCAGCGGAAGGACAGGGCAAGAGACCCAGTACTTC	CASSGRTGQETQYF
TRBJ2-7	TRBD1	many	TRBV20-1	TGCAGTGCTAGGACAGGGGGCATCCTTTCCTACGAGCAGTACTTC	CSARTGGILSYEQYF
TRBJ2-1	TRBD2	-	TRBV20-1	TGCAGTGCTCTCCCGGGACCAGCGGGGGACCCTTACAATGAGCAGTTCTTC	CSALPGPAGDPYNEQFF
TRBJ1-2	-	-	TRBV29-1	TGCAGCGTCCTAAGAGTAGGGTCTGGGGGCCGGGACTATGGCTACACCTTC	CSVLRVGSGGRDYGYTF
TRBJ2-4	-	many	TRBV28	TGTGCCAGCAGTTTCAACGACGGACAAAACATTCAGTACTTC	CASSFNDGQNIQYF
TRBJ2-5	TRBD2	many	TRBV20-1	TGCAGTGCTAGCCCGGGGGGAGGGTACCAAGAGACCCAGTACTTC	CSASPGGGYQETQYF
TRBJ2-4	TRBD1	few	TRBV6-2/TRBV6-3	TGTGCCAGCAGTTACCAGCCGGGACAGGGGAATCTAAACATTCAGTACTTC	CASSYQPGQGNLNIQYF
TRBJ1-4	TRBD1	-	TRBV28	TGTGCCAGCAGTTTCTTACCCTCCGGGACAGAAAATGAAGAACTGTTTTTT	CASSFLPSGTENEELFF
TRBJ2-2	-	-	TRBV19	TGTGCCAGTAGTATAGATCCCACCACCGGGGAGCTGTATTTT	CASSIDPTTGELYF
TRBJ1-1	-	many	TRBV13	TGTGCCAGCAGCTTATTCCCTGAAGCTTTCTTT	CASSLFPEAFF
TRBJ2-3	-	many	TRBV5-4	TGTGCCAGCAGCTTGGCCGGGACTGAAGTAGATACGCAGTATTTT	CASSLAGTEVDTQYF
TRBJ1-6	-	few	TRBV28	TGTGCCAGCAGTGACATCTTCTATAATTCACCCCTCCACTTT	CASSDIFYNSPLHF
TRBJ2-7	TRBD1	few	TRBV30	TGTGCCTGGAGCCCTGGACAGGGTGGATTCGACGAGCAGTACTTC	CAWSPGQGGFDEQYF